This T cell receptor (beta chain) is drawn from a study of cytomegalovirus exposure and HLA in healthy donors. Overall study context: According to later analysis, the same platform produced the roughly 130 validation and under 700 first-cohort repertoires.

General study results and limits: Cytomegalovirus-associated TCR beta chains were listed, numbering 164. Usually a TCR sequence was rare, but some public TCRs were found in many donors.

Assay used: immunoSEQ multiplex PCR; TCRdb lists only in-frame clones, some missing. The sample has a few hundred thousand clones, 88% seen once. V was shortened by 5 bases and J by 4 bases, with 13 bases between the two germline ends. This CDR3 is 14 amino acids long. Germline lookup yields CDR1 SEHNR and CDR2 FQNEAQ (reference sequence). In the case of this clone: Its cognate antigen is unknown.

The donors were in the roughly 110-subject validation cohort; that cohort was separate from the roughly 700-subject first cohort. The source material was PBMCs. This clonotype was sampled from a man aged 25-45 years in good health and CMV-seronegative. The chain joins TRBV7-9 to TRBJ2-3, with D possibly matching TRBD2 (5 bases). The DNA for the CDR3 is TGTGCCAGCAGCCCCACGCCGGGGTCAGATACGCAGTATTTT. As protein: CASSPTPGSDTQYF.